Here is one TCR beta chain with its context. This record belongs to a study of shared clonotypes between healthy human individuals. Every contributor of samples was a Caucasian grown-up residing in Nashville, Tennessee. Genomic DNA for unsorted samples, which was extracted with the QIAamp DNA Blood Mini kit, came from around 93 million PBMCs. The CDR3 length is 15 residues. The trim removed 3 bases at V and 2 bases at J, leaving 2 bases unmatched. The germline V gene encodes CDR1 SGHTS and CDR2 YDEGEE. Researchers divided each subset's genomic DNA evenly across several immunoSEQ plates. The protocol was immunoSEQ multiplex PCR, while the TCRdb copy is restricted to in-frame clones and leaves out a portion. The table has about 480,000 clones, about three quarters seen once; the top ten hold roughly an eighth.

V usage is TRBV5-8 and J usage is TRBJ2-5; 12 bases line up with TRBD2. The sample comprised PBMCs. The source of this sequence is a woman in her 40s in good health. Some clones in this sample may be carry-over from other donors' samples. As DNA, the CDR3 is TGTGCCAGCAGCTCTAGCGGGAGGGTACAAGAGACCCAGTACTTC. Residues: CASSSSGRVQETQYF.